This T cell receptor (beta chain) was identified in a study of technical replicates of blood from four donors. Profiled with immunoSEQ multiplex PCR; TCRdb holds only in-frame clones, not every one. The table includes approximately 70,000 clones, 95% detected once. The CDR3 is made up of 13 amino acids. Germline V gene lookup returns CDR1 MNHNS and CDR2 SASEGT. The V end lost 4 bases, the J end lost 6 bases, and 9 bases lay between the germline ends. The source material was T cells isolated from PBMCs. The TCR sequence derives from a human donor in good health. The chain couples TRBV6-1 to TRBJ2-2; D may be TRBD1 (6 bases). The CDR3 bases are TGTGCCAGCAGTGGTTACAGGGCCGGGGAGCTGTTTTTT. The encoded protein is CASSGYRAGELFF.